Listed here are 20 T cell receptor beta chains from one sample, sequenced in a study of OX40 agonist ivuxolimab in advanced cancers. Some clones are missing from TCRdb's copy, which holds only in-frame ones; the method was immunoSEQ multiplex PCR. Among about 58,000 clones listed, approximately 88% were seen once. Sequenced material: CD4+ or CD8+ T cells sorted from blood, taken in a trial of the OX40 agonist ivuxolimab. The receptors originated from an adult with an advanced solid tumor such as melanoma, head and neck, liver or kidney cancer.

V usage is TRBV6-4 and J usage is TRBJ2-2; 7 nucleotides match TRBD1. The length of the CDR3 is 17 residues. Germline assignment: CDR1 MRHNA and CDR2 SNTAGT. The V segment lost 3 bases and the J segment 0 bases; nucleotides outside the gene matches: 7. The CDR3 region is CASSDPPGQTNTGELFF. The DNA for the CDR3 is TGTGCCAGCAGTGATCCACCGGGACAGACGAACACCGGGGAGCTGTTTTTT.

This chain joins TRBV5-1 and TRBJ2-3; D is possibly TRBD1 (6 bases). Germline CDR1 reads SGHRS; CDR2 reads YFSETQ. Trimming removed 8 bases from V and 0 bases from J, with 13 bases in between. CDR3 size: 14 residues. The CDR3 reads CASYRQESTDTQYF. CDR3 nucleotides: TGCGCCAGTTACCGACAGGAAAGCACAGATACGCAGTATTTT.

The chain employs TRBV19 and TRBJ2-2, with TRBD2 identical over 15 bases. The CDR3 spans 18 residues. The germline V gene encodes CDR1 LNHDA and CDR2 SQIVND (reference sequence). Germline trimming cut 5 bases from V and 1 base from J; bases unmatched to any gene: 5. This CDR3 reads CASSPKGLAGGNTGELFF. Here the CDR3 DNA reads TGTGCCAGTAGTCCAAAGGGACTAGCGGGAGGGAACACCGGGGAGCTGTTTTTT. Full variable domain (outside the CDR3, taken from reference TRBV19 and TRBJ2-2): DGGITQSPKYLFRKEGQNVTLSCEQNLNHDAMYWYRQDPGQGLRLIYYSQIVNDFQKGDIAEGYSVSREKKESFPLTVTSAQKNPTAFYLCASSPKGLAGGNTGELFFGEGSRLTVL.

J is TRBJ1-5 and V is TRBV19; D ambiguous. The CDR3 loop spans 13 amino acids. Trimming pared 5 bases from V and 1 base from J, leaving 6 bases between. Germline V CDR1 and CDR2: LNHDA, SQIVND (reference sequence). For the CDR3, the DNA is TGTGCCAGTAGTCCGGACAGCAATCAGCCCCAGCATTTT. This sequence encodes CASSPDSNQPQHF.

The chain has TRBV12-5 and TRBJ2-2; 12 nucleotides align to TRBD2. J lost 6 bases, V lost 3 bases, and 8 bases had no gene match. The CDR3 consists of 17 residues. Germline assignment: CDR1 LGHNT and CDR2 FRNRAP. The CDR3 sequence: CASGFPLAGGPAGELFF. In DNA form, the CDR3 reads TGTGCTAGTGGTTTTCCCCTAGCGGGAGGGCCCGCCGGGGAGCTGTTTTTT.

The chain joins TRBV11-2 to TRBJ2-7; 8 bases align to TRBD1. V lost 5 bases to trimming and J lost 6 bases; unmatched junction nucleotides: 9. In germline, CDR1 is SGHAT, CDR2 FQNNGV. CDR3 length: 14 amino acids. Written as DNA, the CDR3 is TGTGCCAGCAGCACGGGACAGGTCACGACCGAGCAGTACTTC. Amino acid sequence: CASSTGQVTTEQYF.

The chain uses TRBV5-4 and TRBJ2-1, with D possibly matching TRBD2 (6 bases). With 1 base removed from V and 5 bases from J, the gap between germline ends came to 10 bases. The CDR3 sequence is 14 residues long. The germline gives CDR1 SGHNT, CDR2 YYREEE (reference sequence). The CDR3 spells CASSLTSSHNEQFF. The CDR3 DNA is TGTGCCAGCAGCTTGACTAGCTCTCACAATGAGCAGTTCTTC.

The rearrangement links TRBV7-3 to TRBJ1-1, with TRBD1 as a possible D gene (5 bases). V was cut by 5 bases and J by 1 base, with 14 bases left in between. The CDR3 has 15 residues. Looked up from germline, CDR1 is SGHTA and CDR2 is FQGTGA. The CDR3 sequence is CASSPSADRNTEAFF. The CDR3 region has the DNA TGTGCCAGCAGCCCGAGCGCCGACAGGAACACTGAAGCTTTCTTT.

The rearrangement uses TRBV10-2 and TRBJ1-3; D remains unclear. Germline CDR1 and CDR2: WSHSY and SAAADI. The CDR3 length is 12 residues. Trimming cost V 3 bases and J 4 bases, with 4 bases left between them. The CDR3 sequence is CASSDQGNTIYF. The DNA for the CDR3 is TGCGCCAGCAGTGATCAGGGAAACACCATATATTTT.

The rearrangement joins TRBV7-2 to TRBJ2-1; D not resolved. V dropped 1 base and J dropped 7 bases, with 14 bases sitting between them. The CDR3 runs 15 residues. The germline V gene encodes CDR1 SGHTA and CDR2 FQGNSA. CDR3 region: CASSLEGWGGNEQFF. CDR3 sequence (DNA): TGTGCCAGCAGCTTAGAGGGTTGGGGTGGTAATGAGCAGTTCTTC.

J is TRBJ1-1 and V is TRBV5-5; D is unclear. From germline, CDR1 is SGHKS and CDR2 YYEKEE (reference sequence). Deletions cut 1 base from V and 6 bases from J, with 13 bases between. The CDR3 sequence is 14 residues long. The CDR3 reads CASSLSPNVPEAFF. For the CDR3, the DNA is TGTGCCAGCAGCTTGAGCCCTAACGTCCCTGAAGCTTTCTTT.

The rearrangement uses TRBV27 and TRBJ2-1, with TRBD1 matching over 8 bases. This CDR3 is 16 amino acids long. Germline-derived CDR1 and CDR2 are MNHEY and SMNVEV (reference sequence). Germline trimming cut 6 bases from V and 4 bases from J; bases unmatched to any gene: 11. DNA for the CDR3: TGTGCCAGCAGCCGTAGACAGGGGTTCGCTTACAATGAGCAGTTCTTC. As protein: CASSRRQGFAYNEQFF.

The chain combines TRBV30 with TRBJ2-7; possibly TRBD1 or TRBD2 for D (6 bases each). Germline V gene sequence: CDR1 GTSNPN, CDR2 SVGIG (reference sequence). CDR3 size: 13 residues. V lost 0 bases and J lost 12, with 18 bases in between. The CDR3 DNA is TGTGCCTGGAGTGTTTCCGTAGGGGGGCATGCGTACTTC. This sequence encodes CAWSVSVGGHAYF.

In its sample, this clone was seen once. The rearrangement joins TRBV10-1 to TRBJ2-4; no reliable D call. Trimming took 4 bases from V and 5 from J, leaving 6 bases between them. Germline CDR1 reads WNHNN; CDR2 reads SYGVQD (reference sequence). This CDR3 contains 12 residues. CDR3 region: CASSGAENIQYF. In DNA, the CDR3 is TGCGCCAGCAGTGGGGCGGAAAACATTCAGTACTTC.

V usage is TRBV7-2 and J usage is TRBJ2-5; possibly TRBD2 for D (5 bases). The V end lost 2 bases, the J end lost 5 bases, and 18 bases lay between the germline ends. Germline V gene data show CDR1 as SGHTA and CDR2 as FQGNSA. CDR3 length: 16 residues. CDR3 nucleotides: TGTGCCAGCAGCTTAAGCTTAGAGGGTATTACGGAGACCCAGTACTTC. Translating gives CASSLSLEGITETQYF.

The chain is built from TRBV4-1 and TRBJ2-2, with 11 bases lining up with TRBD2. There are 16 residues in the CDR3. In germline, CDR1 is MGHRA, CDR2 YSYEKL. V lost 3 bases, J lost 5 bases, and 5 bases stayed unmatched. The CDR3 DNA follows: TGCGCCAGCAGCCACCTACTAGCGGGAGAAACCGGGGAGCTGTTTTTT. Its translation: CASSHLLAGETGELFF.

This chain uses TRBV11-2 with TRBJ2-1; no definite D call. Trimming left V 0 bases short and J 10 bases short, with 7 bases between. This CDR3 spans 12 amino acids. Germline CDR1 SGHAT, CDR2 FQNNGV. CDR3 sequence reads: CASSLEWREQFF. CDR3 in DNA: TGTGCCAGCAGCTTAGAGTGGCGGGAGCAGTTCTTC.

The J gene is TRBJ1-2, the V gene TRBV30; 7 bases are shared with TRBD1. Germline trimming cut 4 bases from V and 4 bases from J; bases unmatched to any gene: 9. This CDR3 region has 14 residues. Germline V lookup: CDR1 GTSNPN, CDR2 SVGIG (reference sequence). In DNA form, the CDR3 reads TGTGCCTGGACAGCCGGGACAGACATCTATGGCTACACCTTC. Translating gives CAWTAGTDIYGYTF.

The chain uses TRBV28 and TRBJ2-7, with a weak D call TRBD2 (5 bases). Between the trimmed V and J ends, which lost 3 bases and 2 bases, there was a span of 20 bases. The germline V gene encodes CDR1 MDHEN and CDR2 SYDVKM. The CDR3 is 17 amino acids. The CDR3 DNA reads TGTGCCAGCAGTTTGCCCCTCGGAATTAGCGCGACCTACGAGCAGTACTTC. It encodes CASSLPLGISATYEQYF.

This clone showed up just once. This sequence joins TRBV11-2 and TRBJ1-1; weak D call: TRBD1 (6 bases). Germline V lookup: CDR1 SGHAT, CDR2 FQNNGV. With 8 bases removed from V and 5 bases from J, the gap between germline ends came to 15 bases. There are 13 residues in the CDR3. The CDR3 loop reads CASGGQGGTEAFF. CDR3 bases: TGTGCCAGCGGGGGGCAGGGTGGAACTGAAGCTTTCTTT.